This T cell receptor beta chain is from a study of T-cell reconstitution after alpha-beta-depleted transplantation in children. Study-wide points: Alpha-beta T cells about two months after transplant reportedly derived from several hundred expanded graft clones.

In regard to this clonotype: Antigen specificity is unknown.

The CDR3 spans 15 residues. Germline V gene lookup returns CDR1 MGHDK and CDR2 SYGVNS. Trimming removed 3 bases at V and 5 bases at J, with 16 bases between. Preparation of the TCRbeta library used unique molecular identifiers. MiXCR, applied by TCRdb to the PCR reads, yields one record per CDR3 protein. This sample has about 510,000 distinct CDR3 sequences; 9.5% to 12% occur once, and the top ten carry around 15%. V gene TRBV25-1 combines with J gene TRBJ1-2; perhaps TRBD1 as D (5 bases). This sequence originates from a female patient aged 2-9 years who had a stem cell transplant for aplastic anemia, so the T cells may come from the graft donor. This specimen consisted of PBMCs, mostly from graft donor cells, obtained 180 days after TCRalphabeta/CD19-depleted stem cell transplant. DNA of the CDR3: TGTGCCAGCAGTGACCTGACAGTTTCCGGGTATGGCTACACCTTC. It encodes CASSDLTVSGYGYTF.